This TCR beta chain was identified in a study of response to subunit inactivated influenza vaccine. Study-wide results and limits: Each seasonal influenza vaccination recruits few new T cells, the authors suggested.

In TCRdb, the RT-PCR reads were re-called with MiXCR into one record per CDR3 protein. The profile shows about 500,000 distinct CDR3 sequences, about 15% of them singletons. Trimming removed 7 bases from V and 3 bases from J; junction bases left unmatched: 5. Germline V gene data show CDR1 as SGHVS and CDR2 as FNYEAQ. The CDR3 is 15 amino acids. Points on this clonotype: Its antigen is unidentified.

The V and J genes are TRBV7-6 and TRBJ2-2; 10 bases map to TRBD1. This clonotype was obtained from a man in his fifties or sixties who received an inactivated influenza vaccine. The sample consisted of CD4+ T cells sorted from PBMCs, taken roughly 24 months after vaccination. The CDR3 sequence is CASTLGQGHTGELFF. CDR3 in DNA: TGTGCCAGCACCTTGGGACAGGGGCACACCGGGGAGCTGTTTTTT.